These 28 T cell receptor beta chains were sequenced from one sample in a study of shared clonotypes between healthy human individuals. Some clones are missing from TCRdb's copy, which holds only in-frame ones; the method was immunoSEQ multiplex PCR. The profile shows nearly 750,000 clones, 72% of them singletons. Sequencing input: memory CD4+ T cells sorted from blood. Regarding subset: CD45RA-negative fraction. The receptors shown here come from a woman under 40 in good health.

This clone was seen a handful of times. This rearrangement joins TRBV12-5 to TRBJ2-6; possibly TRBD1 for D (6 bases). V dropped 3 bases and J dropped 0 bases, with 6 bases sitting between them. The CDR3 has 15 amino acids. From germline, CDR1 is LGHNT and CDR2 FRNRAP. CDR3 in DNA: TGTGCTAGTGGTTTAGGGGGCTCTGGGGCCAACGTCCTGACTTTC. Its protein product is CASGLGGSGANVLTF.

This sequence joins TRBV2 and TRBJ1-2; the D is unclear. Germline V lookup: CDR1 SNHLY, CDR2 FYNNEI. Trimming stripped 3 bases from V and 0 bases from J, with 2 bases between. The CDR3 consists of 12 residues. CDR3 loop: CASSDSNYGYTF. CDR3 DNA: TGTGCCAGCAGTGATTCTAACTATGGCTACACCTTC.

The rearrangement links TRBV4-1 to TRBJ1-4; 11 bases are shared with TRBD1. Germline V gene data show CDR1 as MGHRA and CDR2 as YSYEKL. The CDR3 contains 18 residues. V was clipped by 6 bases and J by 3 bases; unmatched bases: 12. The CDR3: CASSGSPGQGVANEKLFF. CDR3 nucleotides: TGCGCCAGCAGTGGGTCCCCGGGACAGGGGGTGGCTAATGAAAAACTGTTTTTT.

The chain couples TRBV5-1 to TRBJ1-1, with a tentative D call TRBD1 (5 bases). The CDR3 covers 13 residues. The ends were cut back, 9 bases at V and 1 base at J, with 13 bases in the middle. Germline V gives CDR1 SGHRS, CDR2 YFSETQ. The CDR3 DNA sequence: TGCGCCACCTCGACAGTCCCGAACACTGAAGCTTTCTTT. Protein sequence: CATSTVPNTEAFF.

The rearrangement links TRBV21-1 to TRBJ2-5; the D call of TRBD2 is as the table states it, not checked on the DNA. TRBV21-1 is a documented pseudogene. This CDR3 contains 18 residues. The CDR3 DNA sequence: TGTGCCAGCAGCAAAGAAGGGGTAGCGGGAGAGCCCCGGGGTGCCCAGTACTTC. This gives the protein CASSKEGVAGEPRGAQYF.

This clone came up a few times. The genes are TRBV9 and TRBJ2-1, with a tentative D call TRBD2 (5 bases). Germline-derived CDR1 and CDR2 are SGDLS and YYNGEE. V was cut by 3 bases and J by 2 bases, with 15 bases left in between. The length of the CDR3 is 16 residues. This CDR3 is CASSETASGTYNEQFF. CDR3 DNA: TGTGCCAGCAGCGAGACCGCCTCCGGGACCTACAATGAGCAGTTCTTC.

The V call is TRBV19, the J call TRBJ1-5, with D tentatively TRBD1 (6 bases). The ends were cut back, 7 bases at V and 3 bases at J, with 13 bases in the middle. The CDR3 sequence is 14 residues long. The germline V gene has CDR1 LNHDA and CDR2 SQIVND (reference sequence). In DNA, the CDR3 is TGTGCCAGTACTAACAGGGTGAACAATCAGCCCCAGCATTTT. Translating it yields CASTNRVNNQPQHF.

The V call is TRBV28, the J call TRBJ2-1; 9 positions agree with TRBD2. Germline lookup yields CDR1 MDHEN and CDR2 SYDVKM. The CDR3 contains 16 residues. The trim removed 9 bases at V and 7 bases at J, leaving 16 bases unmatched. CDR3 loop: CASSGSGRPRSNEQFF. As DNA, the CDR3 is TGTGCCAGTTCTGGTAGCGGGAGACCCAGATCGAATGAGCAGTTCTTC.

J is TRBJ2-2 and V is TRBV18; D perhaps matches TRBD2 (5 bases). The V and J ends lost 4 bases and 1 base respectively, with 10 bases between them. Germline V gene data show CDR1 as KGHSH and CDR2 as LQKENI. This CDR3 has 15 amino acids. The CDR3 coding sequence is TGTGCCAGCTCACGAGTACTAGTGAACACCGGGGAGCTGTTTTTT. This sequence encodes CASSRVLVNTGELFF.

This clone was seen only once. The rearrangement links TRBV25-1 to TRBJ2-7, with D maybe TRBD2 (5 bases). This CDR3 spans 18 amino acids. V was clipped by 3 bases and J by 4 bases, with 25 bases between them. Germline V CDR1 and CDR2: MGHDK, SYGVNS. This CDR3 reads CASSDPRSEGEGLYEQYF. In DNA, the CDR3 is TGTGCCAGCAGTGACCCTAGGTCTGAAGGAGAGGGTTTGTACGAGCAGTACTTC.

This clone was detected once. The rearrangement links TRBV27 to TRBJ2-7, with TRBD2 identical over 10 bases. This CDR3 comprises 16 residues. The ends lost 6 bases at V and 4 bases at J; junction bases unmatched: 12. Germline V gene sequence: CDR1 MNHEY, CDR2 SMNVEV (reference sequence). The CDR3 DNA sequence: TGTGCCAGCAGCCCTACTCCGGGACTAGCGAGGTACGAGCAGTACTTC. Residues: CASSPTPGLARYEQYF.

This clone was found a few times. The rearrangement links TRBV28 to TRBJ2-7; 8 bases fit TRBD2. The V gene's germline CDR1 is MDHEN and CDR2 SYDVKM. After removal of 7 bases from V and 4 bases from J, the junction contained 9 bases not matched to a gene. This CDR3 has 14 residues. CDR3 region: CASTQRESFYEQYF. The DNA for the CDR3 is TGTGCCAGCACCCAGCGGGAGAGTTTTTACGAGCAGTACTTC.

CDR3 bases: TGTGCCAGCAGTGCCCTAAGGACAGGGAGGGGAGACGATGGCTACACCTTC. It specifies CASSALRTGRGDDGYTF. The V gene is TRBV25-1, the J gene TRBJ1-2; TRBD1 matches at 8 bases. Germline CDR1 is MGHDK and CDR2 is SYGVNS. V shed 4 bases, J shed 6 bases, and the junction held 16 bases outside the gene matches. CDR3 length: 17 residues.

This clone has more than one count but fewer than ten. This CDR3 is CASSLGNSGSDTQYF. The CDR3 nucleotides read TGTGCCAGCAGTTTAGGGAATAGCGGGAGCGATACGCAGTATTTT. V usage is TRBV27 and J usage is TRBJ2-3, with 9 bases fitting TRBD2. J was trimmed by 6 bases and V by 2 bases; bases with no gene match: 6. Germline lookup yields CDR1 MNHEY and CDR2 SMNVEV (reference sequence). CDR3 length: 15 residues.

The chain links TRBV27 to TRBJ2-1, with 11 bases that match TRBD2. CDR1 and CDR2 from the germline V gene are MNHEY and SMNVEV (reference sequence). The V gene end was trimmed by 6 bases and the J gene end by 16 bases; junction bases not matched to a gene: 11. This CDR3 contains 13 residues. CDR3 protein: CASSRSPRLAGFF. CDR3 DNA: TGTGCCAGCAGCCGCTCCCCTCGACTAGCGGGATTCTTC.

CDR3 protein: CASSLRERELFF. CDR3 nucleotide sequence: TGTGCCAGCAGTCTCAGGGAGCGGGAGCTGTTTTTT. The chain has TRBV28 and TRBJ2-2; the D call may be TRBD1 or TRBD2 (5 bases each). The CDR3 runs to 12 residues. The germline V gene encodes CDR1 MDHEN and CDR2 SYDVKM. V was cut by 5 bases and J by 9 bases, with 10 bases left in between.

The sample holds a few counts of this clone. V is TRBV30 and J is TRBJ2-5, with D unclear. Looked up from germline, CDR1 is GTSNPN and CDR2 is SVGIG (reference sequence). The CDR3 is made up of 12 amino acids. The V end lost 4 bases, the J end lost 2 bases, and 8 bases lay between the germline ends. CDR3 sequence (DNA): TGTGCCTGGACGACCCAACAAGAGACCCAGTACTTC. It encodes CAWTTQQETQYF.

Written as DNA, the CDR3 is TGTGCCAGCAGCTCCTACTCCACCTGGAACTACAATGAGCAGTTCTTC. This translates into CASSSYSTWNYNEQFF. The chain couples TRBV11-2 to TRBJ2-1; no clear D gene. The CDR3 consists of 16 residues. V dropped 4 bases and J dropped 3 bases, with 16 bases sitting between them. From germline, CDR1 is SGHAT and CDR2 FQNNGV.

This chain joins TRBV28 and TRBJ2-1; 8 bases are a match to TRBD1. Looked up from germline, CDR1 is MDHEN and CDR2 is SYDVKM. The CDR3 spans 16 residues. The V and J ends lost 2 bases and 11 bases, in that order; junction bases with no gene match: 14. This CDR3 is CASSLVGQGNKFKQFF. DNA for the CDR3: TGTGCCAGCAGTTTAGTAGGACAGGGTAATAAGTTTAAGCAGTTCTTC.

About this clone itself: This sample also contains other DNA sequences that code for the same CDR3. The rearrangement joins TRBV19 to TRBJ1-5, with 9 bases identical to TRBD1. The germline V gene encodes CDR1 LNHDA and CDR2 SQIVND (reference sequence). This CDR3 comprises 13 residues. The CDR3 nucleotides read TGTGCTACGCGGGACAGGGGCAATCAGCCCCAGCATTTT. Protein sequence: CATRDRGNQPQHF. Looking up the rest from reference TRBV19 and TRBJ1-5 gives the full variable domain: DGGITQSPKYLFRKEGQNVTLSCEQNLNHDAMYWYRQDPGQGLRLIYYSQIVNDFQKGDIAEGYSVSREKKESFPLTVTSAQKNPTAFYLCATRDRGNQPQHFGDGTRLSIL.

The chain joins TRBV2 to TRBJ2-2; 13 nucleotides agree with TRBD2. V trimming: 10 bases; J trimming: 4 bases; junction bases outside the gene matches: 15. CDR3 length: 18 amino acids. Germline V gene sequence: CDR1 SNHLY, CDR2 FYNNEI. CDR3: CATSRGLAGEQGTGELFF. The CDR3, as DNA: TGTGCCACCTCGAGAGGACTAGCGGGAGAACAAGGCACCGGGGAGCTGTTTTTT.

The V gene is TRBV2, the J gene TRBJ2-3; D is perhaps TRBD2 (5 bases). The germline gives CDR1 SNHLY, CDR2 FYNNEI. There are 15 residues in the CDR3. V lost 6 bases and J lost 10, with 23 bases in between. The CDR3 region has the DNA TGTGCCAGCAGGGACTCGGGGAACGCCGTTTCATCGCAGTATTTT. It translates to CASRDSGNAVSSQYF. Using reference TRBV2 and TRBJ2-3 for the parts outside the CDR3, the full variable domain is EPEVTQTPSHQVTQMGQEVILRCVPISNHLYFYWYRQILGQKVEFLVSFYNNEISEKSEIFDDQFSVERPDGSNFTLKIRSTKLEDSAMYFCASRDSGNAVSSQYFGPGTRLTVL.

This clone was observed once. This chain joins TRBV6-6 and TRBJ2-3, with D possibly matching TRBD2 (6 bases). This CDR3 has 15 residues. V was shortened by 2 bases and J by 3 bases, with 12 bases between the two germline ends. Per germline, CDR1 MNHNY and CDR2 SVGAGI (reference sequence). CDR3 DNA sequence: TGTGCCAGCAGTTACGGAGCGGGTGGGACAGATACGCAGTATTTT. Protein sequence: CASSYGAGGTDTQYF.

The chain couples TRBV6-1 to TRBJ1-1; D may be TRBD1 (6 bases). The CDR3 length is 15 residues. CDR1 and CDR2 (germline): MNHNS, SASEGT. V lost 2 bases and J 7 bases, leaving 17 bases between the germline ends. The CDR3 loop is CASSESTEPRGEAFF. The CDR3 DNA follows: TGTGCCAGCAGTGAATCTACGGAACCCAGGGGTGAAGCTTTCTTT.

This clone was recorded once. The J gene is TRBJ2-7, the V gene TRBV28, with a tentative D call TRBD1 (6 bases). Germline CDR1 is MDHEN and CDR2 is SYDVKM. With 6 bases removed from V and 3 bases from J, the gap between germline ends came to 12 bases. This CDR3 has 13 residues. DNA of the CDR3: TGTGCCAGCAGGAAGGGACATGACTACGAGCAGTACTTC. Its protein is CASRKGHDYEQYF.

There are many counts of this clone. This sequence joins TRBV11-2 and TRBJ2-7; 8 bases are a match to TRBD1. Per germline, CDR1 SGHAT and CDR2 FQNNGV. V shed 5 bases and J 6 bases; nucleotides not matched to a gene: 6. The CDR3 runs to 13 residues. CDR3 DNA: TGTGCCAGCAGCCCCGACAGGGGAGGCGAGCAGTACTTC. This gives the protein CASSPDRGGEQYF.

As concerns this clone: The same CDR3 is also encoded by other DNA sequences in this sample. V is TRBV19 and J is TRBJ2-4; D could derive from TRBD1 or TRBD2 (5 bases each). The germline V and J ends were trimmed by 4 bases and 4 bases, with 11 bases remaining between them. Per germline, CDR1 LNHDA and CDR2 SQIVND (reference sequence). This CDR3 is built from 14 residues. The CDR3, as DNA: TGTGCCAGTAGTACAAGGGACCTGAAAAACATTCAGTACTTC. Protein: CASSTRDLKNIQYF.

This clone was recorded a few times. The genes are TRBV19 and TRBJ2-7; possibly TRBD2 for D (6 bases). The germline V gene has CDR1 LNHDA and CDR2 SQIVND (reference sequence). The CDR3 runs 15 residues. The ends were cut back, 4 bases at V and 5 bases at J, with 18 bases in the middle. CDR3 sequence reads: CASSKGTVKLNEQYF. DNA for the CDR3: TGTGCCAGTAGTAAGGGGACTGTAAAACTGAACGAGCAGTACTTC.